This T cell receptor beta chain was recorded in a study of blood T cell repertoires in COVID-19. Study background: Some COVID-19 samples were acute and others convalescent; all came from the United States, Italy and Spain.

This clone was found once. The data were produced by immunoSEQ multiplex PCR, yet TCRdb's version contains in-frame clones alone and is incomplete. The sample shows 250,000 or so clones, about 90% of them seen only once. CDR3 length: 12 residues. Germline V gives CDR1 LNHDA, CDR2 SQIVND (reference sequence). V shed 8 bases and J shed 1 base, with 8 bases lying between them. J is TRBJ2-5 and V is TRBV19, with D perhaps TRBD2 (5 bases). Sample: peripheral blood. This clonotype originated in an older woman with COVID-19, enrolled during active disease. CDR3 loop: CASQGSQETQYF. The CDR3 coding sequence is TGTGCCAGTCAAGGGAGCCAAGAGACCCAGTACTTC.